These 10 T cell receptor beta chains were all obtained from the same sample, sequenced in a study of blood T cell repertoires in COVID-19. This table comes from immunoSEQ multiplex PCR, and its TCRdb copy is limited to in-frame clones, with some not included. The sample contains 400,000 or so clones, 70% to 90% of which appear only once. Sequencing was done on a sample of peripheral blood. These receptors all come from a woman in her thirties or forties with COVID-19, enrolled during active disease.

The chain links TRBV7-2 to TRBJ1-2; D is uncertain. This CDR3 spans 13 amino acids. In germline, CDR1 is SGHTA, CDR2 FQGNSA. Trimming took off 8 bases at V and 4 bases at J, with 14 bases between the two ends. The CDR3 protein is CASGPRESYGYTF. As DNA, the CDR3 is TGTGCCAGCGGGCCCCGGGAGTCCTATGGCTACACCTTC.

This chain joins TRBV6-5 and TRBJ1-5, with TRBD1 identical over 7 bases. Germline V CDR1 and CDR2: MNHEY, SVGAGI. The CDR3 sequence is 13 residues long. After removal of 2 bases from V and 7 bases from J, the junction contained 2 bases not matched to a gene. The CDR3 bases are TGTGCCAGCAGTTACGACAGGGTCCAGCCCCAGCATTTT. Amino acid sequence: CASSYDRVQPQHF.

The chain couples TRBV27 to TRBJ2-7; 9 bases align to TRBD1. The CDR3 is made up of 14 amino acids. The V segment lost 5 bases and the J segment 4 bases; nucleotides outside the gene matches: 6. CDR1 and CDR2 from the germline V gene are MNHEY and SMNVEV (reference sequence). The DNA for the CDR3 is TGTGCCAGCAGTCCCGGACAGGGGCGTTACGAGCAGTACTTC. It specifies CASSPGQGRYEQYF.

The chain uses TRBV7-2 and TRBJ1-1, with TRBD1 matching 10 bases. The CDR3 has 13 residues. The junction had 7 bases not matched to a gene; V was cut back by 5 bases and J by 10 bases. Germline values: CDR1 SGHTA, CDR2 FQGNSA. The DNA for the CDR3 is TGTGCCAGCAGCCGCAGACAGGGGGCGCCAGCTTTCTTT. This gives the protein CASSRRQGAPAFF.

The CDR3 nucleotides read TGTGCCAGCAGCTTAAAGGGACAAACTGAAGCTTTCTTT. It yields the protein CASSLKGQTEAFF. V usage is TRBV7-9 and J usage is TRBJ1-1, with a weak D call TRBD1 (6 bases). V lost 2 bases, J lost 5 bases, and 9 bases lay in between. The length of the CDR3 is 13 residues. Germline CDR1 is SEHNR and CDR2 is FQNEAQ (reference sequence).

The chain has TRBV5-1 and TRBJ1-1, with D possibly matching TRBD1 (6 bases). Germline V gene data show CDR1 as SGHRS and CDR2 as YFSETQ. The ends were cut back, 2 bases at V and 1 base at J, with 9 bases in the middle. This CDR3 region has 14 residues. CDR3: CASSFTGSNTEAFF. The CDR3 DNA reads TGCGCCAGCAGCTTCACAGGGTCGAACACTGAAGCTTTCTTT. The full variable domain, its missing parts supplied by reference TRBV5-1 and TRBJ1-1, is KAGVTQTPRYLIKTRGQQVTLSCSPISGHRSVSWYQQTPGQGLQFLFEYFSETQRNKGNFPGRFSGRQFSNSRSEMNVSTLELGDSALYLCASSFTGSNTEAFFGQGTRLTVV.

This chain uses TRBV6-5 with TRBJ1-6; D possibly corresponds to TRBD1 (6 bases). This CDR3 comprises 14 residues. Germline loops: CDR1 MNHEY, CDR2 SVGAGI. V lost 6 bases and J lost 8, with 14 bases in between. CDR3 sequence: CASSDRSGDSPLHF. In DNA, the CDR3 is TGTGCCAGCAGCGACAGGTCGGGCGATTCACCCCTCCACTTT.

The rearrangement joins TRBV27 to TRBJ1-2; D perhaps matches TRBD1 (5 bases). V lost 3 bases and J 6 bases, leaving 23 bases between the germline ends. Germline V lookup: CDR1 MNHEY, CDR2 SMNVEV (reference sequence). The CDR3 has 17 amino acids. CDR3 sequence: CASSFNRSPGIEDGYTF. The CDR3 coding sequence is TGTGCCAGCAGTTTTAATCGATCCCCAGGGATTGAGGATGGCTACACCTTC.

This chain connects TRBV28 to TRBJ2-7, with D possibly being TRBD2 (6 bases). The CDR3 totals 12 residues. The V gene's germline CDR1 is MDHEN and CDR2 SYDVKM. V dropped 6 bases and J dropped 7 bases, with 13 bases sitting between them. CDR3 sequence: CASSSARGEQYF. The DNA for the CDR3 is TGTGCCAGCAGCTCAGCCCGGGGGGAGCAGTACTTC.

The chain carries TRBV11-2 and TRBJ1-2, with D tentatively TRBD1 (5 bases). V was trimmed by 5 bases and J by 2 bases, leaving 24 bases between them. This CDR3 has 18 amino acids. The germline V gene has CDR1 SGHAT and CDR2 FQNNGV. The CDR3 is CASSQIPVDTLTNYGYTF. The CDR3 nucleotides read TGTGCCAGCAGCCAGATCCCCGTGGACACGTTGACGAACTATGGCTACACCTTC. Full variable domain (remainder filled in from reference TRBV11-2 and TRBJ1-2): EAGVAQSPRYKIIEKRQSVAFWCNPISGHATLYWYQQILGQGPKLLIQFQNNGVVDDSQLPKDRFSAERLKGVDSTLKIQPAKLEDSAVYLCASSQIPVDTLTNYGYTFGSGTRLTVV.